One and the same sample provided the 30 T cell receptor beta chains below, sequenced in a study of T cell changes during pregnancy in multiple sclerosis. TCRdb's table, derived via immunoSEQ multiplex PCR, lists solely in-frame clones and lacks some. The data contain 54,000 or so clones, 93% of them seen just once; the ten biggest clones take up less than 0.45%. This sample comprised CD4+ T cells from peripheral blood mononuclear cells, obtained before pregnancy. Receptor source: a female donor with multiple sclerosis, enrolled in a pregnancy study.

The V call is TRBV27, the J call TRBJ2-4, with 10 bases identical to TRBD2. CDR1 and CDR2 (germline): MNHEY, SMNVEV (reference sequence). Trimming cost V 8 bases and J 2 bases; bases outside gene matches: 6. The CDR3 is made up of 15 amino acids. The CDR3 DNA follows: TGTGCCAGCTCGCTAGCGGGAGATTCCAAAAACATTCAGTACTTC. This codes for CASSLAGDSKNIQYF.

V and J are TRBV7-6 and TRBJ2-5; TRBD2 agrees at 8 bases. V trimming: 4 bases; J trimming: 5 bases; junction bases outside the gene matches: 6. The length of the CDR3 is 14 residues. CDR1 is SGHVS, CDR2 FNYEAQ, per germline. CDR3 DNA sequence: TGTGCCAGCAGCTCGAGACTAGCGTTTGAGACCCAGTACTTC. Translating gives CASSSRLAFETQYF. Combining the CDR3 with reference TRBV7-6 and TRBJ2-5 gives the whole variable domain GAGVSQSPRYKVTKRGQDVALRCDPISGHVSLYWYRQALGQGPEFLTYFNYEAQQDKSGLPNDRFSAERPEGSISTLTIQRTEQRDSAMYRCASSSRLAFETQYFGPGTRLLVL.

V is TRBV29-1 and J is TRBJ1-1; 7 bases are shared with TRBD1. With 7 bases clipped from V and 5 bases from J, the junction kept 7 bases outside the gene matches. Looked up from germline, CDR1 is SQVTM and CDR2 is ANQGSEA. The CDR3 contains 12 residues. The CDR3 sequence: CSATQGGTEAFF. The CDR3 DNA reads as TGCAGCGCTACCCAGGGGGGAACTGAAGCTTTCTTT.

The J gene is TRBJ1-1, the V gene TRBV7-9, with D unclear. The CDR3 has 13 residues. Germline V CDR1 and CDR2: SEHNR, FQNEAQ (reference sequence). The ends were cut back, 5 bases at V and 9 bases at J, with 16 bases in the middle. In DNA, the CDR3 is TGTGCCAGCAGCCCTACGACTGGAGGACAAGCTTTCTTT. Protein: CASSPTTGGQAFF.

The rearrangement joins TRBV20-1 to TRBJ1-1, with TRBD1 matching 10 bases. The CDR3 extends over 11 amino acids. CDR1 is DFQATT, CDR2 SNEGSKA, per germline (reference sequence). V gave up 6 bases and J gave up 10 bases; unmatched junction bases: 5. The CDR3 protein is CSAVWDRGAFF. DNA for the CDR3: TGCAGTGCGGTTTGGGACAGGGGAGCTTTCTTT.

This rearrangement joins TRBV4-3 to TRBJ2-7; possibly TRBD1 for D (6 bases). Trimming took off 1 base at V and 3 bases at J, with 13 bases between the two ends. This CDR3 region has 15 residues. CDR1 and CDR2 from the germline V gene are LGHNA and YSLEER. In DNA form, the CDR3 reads TGCGCCAGCAGCCAAGGAGGGGGTGGGCTCTACGAGCAGTACTTC. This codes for CASSQGGGGLYEQYF.

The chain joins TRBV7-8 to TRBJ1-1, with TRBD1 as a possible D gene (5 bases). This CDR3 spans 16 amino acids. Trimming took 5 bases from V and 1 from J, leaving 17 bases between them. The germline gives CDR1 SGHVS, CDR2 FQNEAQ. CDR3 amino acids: CASSANLGQGNTEAFF. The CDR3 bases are TGTGCCAGCAGCGCGAACCTGGGGCAGGGGAACACTGAAGCTTTCTTT.

The CDR3 nucleotides read TGTGCCAGCAGCACTAAGAGACAGGGGGCATGGGTGAACACTGAAGCTTTCTTT. As protein: CASSTKRQGAWVNTEAFF. The chain has TRBV11-2 and TRBJ1-1, with 10 bases identical to TRBD1. V shed 5 bases and J 0 bases; nucleotides not matched to a gene: 12. The CDR3 is 18 amino acids. Germline lookup yields CDR1 SGHAT and CDR2 FQNNGV.

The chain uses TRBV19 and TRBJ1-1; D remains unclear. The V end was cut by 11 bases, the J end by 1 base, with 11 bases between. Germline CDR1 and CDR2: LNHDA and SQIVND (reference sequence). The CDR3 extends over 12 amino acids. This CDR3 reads CAATGRNTEAFF. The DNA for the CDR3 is TGTGCCGCCACCGGGAGGAACACTGAAGCTTTCTTT.

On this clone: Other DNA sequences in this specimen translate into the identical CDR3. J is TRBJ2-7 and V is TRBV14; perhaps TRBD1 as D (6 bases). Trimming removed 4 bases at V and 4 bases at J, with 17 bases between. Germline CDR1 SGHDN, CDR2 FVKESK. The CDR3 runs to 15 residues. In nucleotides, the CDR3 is TGTGCCAGCAGCCTATCTCCAGGCAGGGGATACGAGCAGTACTTC. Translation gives CASSLSPGRGYEQYF.

The CDR3 here is CASSMGQGGKQPQHF. The DNA for the CDR3 is TGTGCCAGTAGTATGGGACAGGGAGGAAAACAGCCCCAGCATTTT. The genes are TRBV19 and TRBJ1-5, with 9 bases identical to TRBD1. V trimming: 3 bases; J trimming: 7 bases; junction bases outside the gene matches: 7. Germline assignment: CDR1 LNHDA and CDR2 SQIVND (reference sequence). The CDR3 extends over 15 amino acids.

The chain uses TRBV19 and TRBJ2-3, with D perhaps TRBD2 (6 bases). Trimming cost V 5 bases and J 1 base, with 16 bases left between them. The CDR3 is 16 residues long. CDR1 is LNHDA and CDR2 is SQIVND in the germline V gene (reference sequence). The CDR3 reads CASSSGGTTRTDTQYF. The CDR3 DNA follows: TGTGCCAGTAGTTCCGGCGGGACCACCCGCACAGATACGCAGTATTTT.

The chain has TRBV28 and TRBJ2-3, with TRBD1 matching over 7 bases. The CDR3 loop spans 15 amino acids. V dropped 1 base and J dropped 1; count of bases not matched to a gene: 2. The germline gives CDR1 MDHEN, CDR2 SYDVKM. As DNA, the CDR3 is TGTGCCAGCAGTTTATCTGGACAGGGCACAGATACGCAGTATTTT. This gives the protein CASSLSGQGTDTQYF.

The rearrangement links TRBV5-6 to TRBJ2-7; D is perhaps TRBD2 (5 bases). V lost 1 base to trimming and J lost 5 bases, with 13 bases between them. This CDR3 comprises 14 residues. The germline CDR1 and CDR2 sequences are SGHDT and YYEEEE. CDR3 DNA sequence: TGTGCCAGCAGCTTGACGTTTAGCGCGGACGAGCAGTACTTC. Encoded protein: CASSLTFSADEQYF.

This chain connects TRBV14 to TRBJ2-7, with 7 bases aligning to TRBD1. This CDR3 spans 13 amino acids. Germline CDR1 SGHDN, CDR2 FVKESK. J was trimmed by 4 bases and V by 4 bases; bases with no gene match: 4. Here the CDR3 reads CASSLTGLYEQYF. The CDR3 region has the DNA TGTGCCAGCAGCCTGACAGGGTTGTACGAGCAGTACTTC.

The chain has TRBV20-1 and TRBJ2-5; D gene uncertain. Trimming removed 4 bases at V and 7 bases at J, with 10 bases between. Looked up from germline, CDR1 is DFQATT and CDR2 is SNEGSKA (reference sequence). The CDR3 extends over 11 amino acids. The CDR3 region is CSATSSGTQYF. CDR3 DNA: TGCAGTGCTACATCATCGGGGACCCAGTACTTC.

CDR3 coding DNA: TGTGCCAGCTCACCACCGGGGACTAGTAAGGATACGCAGTATTTT. Translation: CASSPPGTSKDTQYF. The chain joins TRBV18 to TRBJ2-3; the match to TRBD2 covers 8 bases. With 0 bases clipped from V and 6 bases from J, the junction kept 5 bases outside the gene matches. In germline, CDR1 is KGHSH, CDR2 LQKENI. CDR3 size: 15 residues.

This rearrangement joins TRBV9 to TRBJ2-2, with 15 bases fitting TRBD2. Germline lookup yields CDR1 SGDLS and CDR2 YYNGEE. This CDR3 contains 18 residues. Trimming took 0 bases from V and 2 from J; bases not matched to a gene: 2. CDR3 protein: CASSVGTSGRANTGELFF. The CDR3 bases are TGTGCCAGCAGCGTAGGGACTAGCGGGAGGGCAAACACCGGGGAGCTGTTTTTT.

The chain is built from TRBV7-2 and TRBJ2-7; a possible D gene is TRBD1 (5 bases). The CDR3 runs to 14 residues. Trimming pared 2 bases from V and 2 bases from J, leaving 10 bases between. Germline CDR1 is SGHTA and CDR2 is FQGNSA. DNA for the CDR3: TGTGCCAGCAGCTTAAGACAGACCACCTACGAGCAGTACTTC. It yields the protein CASSLRQTTYEQYF. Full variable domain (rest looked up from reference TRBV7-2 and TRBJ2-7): GAGVSQSPSNKVTEKGKDVELRCDPISGHTALYWYRQSLGQGLEFLIYFQGNSAPDKSGLPSDRFSAERTGGSVSTLTIQRTQQEDSAVYLCASSLRQTTYEQYFGPGTRLTVT.

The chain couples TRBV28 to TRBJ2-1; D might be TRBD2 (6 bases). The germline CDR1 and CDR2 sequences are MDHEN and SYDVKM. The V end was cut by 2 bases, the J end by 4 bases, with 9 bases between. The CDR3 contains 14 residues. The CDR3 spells CASSLRAGYNEQFF. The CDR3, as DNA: TGTGCCAGCAGTTTAAGGGCGGGATACAATGAGCAGTTCTTC.

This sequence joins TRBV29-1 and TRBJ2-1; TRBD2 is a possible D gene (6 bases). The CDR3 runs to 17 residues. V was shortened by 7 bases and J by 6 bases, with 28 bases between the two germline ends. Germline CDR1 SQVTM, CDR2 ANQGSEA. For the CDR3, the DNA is TGCAGCGGCCGAGCGGTCGGGGGTCATGTTGGGACCAATGAGCAGTTCTTC. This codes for CSGRAVGGHVGTNEQFF.

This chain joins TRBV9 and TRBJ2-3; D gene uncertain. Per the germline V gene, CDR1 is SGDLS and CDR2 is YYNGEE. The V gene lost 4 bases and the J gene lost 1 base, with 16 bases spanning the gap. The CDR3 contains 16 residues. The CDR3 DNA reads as TGTGCCAGCAGCCCCCGCCCCCAAATAGGCACAGATACGCAGTATTTT. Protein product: CASSPRPQIGTDTQYF. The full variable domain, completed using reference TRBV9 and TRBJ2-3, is DSGVTQTPKHLITATGQRVTLRCSPRSGDLSVYWYQQSLDQGLQFLIQYYNGEERAKGNILERFSAQQFPDLHSELNLSSLELGDSALYFCASSPRPQIGTDTQYFGPGTRLTVL.

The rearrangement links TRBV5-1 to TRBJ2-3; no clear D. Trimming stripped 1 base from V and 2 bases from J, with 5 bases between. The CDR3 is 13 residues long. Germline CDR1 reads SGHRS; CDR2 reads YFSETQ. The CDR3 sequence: CASSLRDTDTQYF. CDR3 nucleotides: TGCGCCAGCAGCTTGCGCGACACAGATACGCAGTATTTT.

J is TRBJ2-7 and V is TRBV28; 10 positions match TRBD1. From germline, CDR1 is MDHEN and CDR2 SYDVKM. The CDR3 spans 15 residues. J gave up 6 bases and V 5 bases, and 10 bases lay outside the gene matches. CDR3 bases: TGTGCCAGCAGTCGCTCCGGGACAGGGGTACGCGAGCAGTACTTC. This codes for CASSRSGTGVREQYF.

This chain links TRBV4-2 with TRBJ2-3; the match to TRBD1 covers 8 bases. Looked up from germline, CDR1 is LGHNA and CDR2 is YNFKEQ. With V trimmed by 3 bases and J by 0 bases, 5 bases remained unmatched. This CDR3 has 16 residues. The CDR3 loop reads CASSHGQGFSTDTQYF. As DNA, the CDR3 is TGTGCCAGCAGCCACGGACAGGGATTTAGCACAGATACGCAGTATTTT.

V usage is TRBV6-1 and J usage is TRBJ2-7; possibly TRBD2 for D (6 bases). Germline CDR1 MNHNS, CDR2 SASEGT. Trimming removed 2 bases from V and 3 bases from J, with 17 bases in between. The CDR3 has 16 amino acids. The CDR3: CASSESGAGPLYEQYF. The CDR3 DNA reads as TGTGCCAGCAGTGAAAGTGGGGCGGGACCTCTCTACGAGCAGTACTTC.

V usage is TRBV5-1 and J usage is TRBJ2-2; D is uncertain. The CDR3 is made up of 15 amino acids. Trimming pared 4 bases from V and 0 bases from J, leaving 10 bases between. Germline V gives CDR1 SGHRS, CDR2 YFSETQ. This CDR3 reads CASSPGATNTGELFF. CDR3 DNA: TGCGCCAGCAGCCCCGGAGCGACGAACACCGGGGAGCTGTTTTTT.

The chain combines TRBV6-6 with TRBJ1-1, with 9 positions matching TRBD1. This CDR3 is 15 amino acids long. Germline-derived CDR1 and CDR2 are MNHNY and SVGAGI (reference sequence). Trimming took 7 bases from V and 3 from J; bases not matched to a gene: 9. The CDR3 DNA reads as TGTGCCAGCATCCTAAGACAGGGGGAGGACACTGAAGCTTTCTTT. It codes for CASILRQGEDTEAFF.

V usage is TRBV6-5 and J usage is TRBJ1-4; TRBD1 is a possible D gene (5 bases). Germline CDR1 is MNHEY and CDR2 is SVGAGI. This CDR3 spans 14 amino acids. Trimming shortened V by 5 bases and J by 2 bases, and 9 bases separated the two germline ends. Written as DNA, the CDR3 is TGTGCCAGCAGTCTGGACACTACTAATGAAAAACTGTTTTTT. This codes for CASSLDTTNEKLFF.

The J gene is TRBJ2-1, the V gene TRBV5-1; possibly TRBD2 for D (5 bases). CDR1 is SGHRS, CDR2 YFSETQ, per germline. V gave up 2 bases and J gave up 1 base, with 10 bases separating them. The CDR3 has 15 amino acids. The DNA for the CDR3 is TGCGCCAGCAGCTTAGGGCTAGCTTCCTACAATGAGCAGTTCTTC. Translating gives CASSLGLASYNEQFF.